Presented here are 7 T cell receptor beta chains from one specimen sequenced in a study of T-cell reconstitution after alpha-beta-depleted transplantation in children. Unique molecular identifiers were used in preparing the TCRbeta library. TCRdb reprocessed the PCR reads with MiXCR, giving one entry per CDR3 protein. The sample carries 490,000 or so distinct CDR3 sequences, around 13% recorded once. The sample here was PBMCs from the stem cell graft donor, taken from the stem cell graft. The origin of the receptors is a human donor who donated a stem cell graft to a child with combined immunodeficiency.

This clonotype was seen ten or more times. V gene TRBV2 combines with J gene TRBJ2-6; TRBD1 aligns across 8 bases. The germline V gene has CDR1 SNHLY and CDR2 FYNNEI. V shed 8 bases and J 2 bases; nucleotides not matched to a gene: 8. CDR3 length equals 16 residues. The CDR3 sequence is CASSGGDLAGANVLTF. The CDR3 DNA follows: TGTGCCAGCTCAGGGGGCGACTTAGCTGGGGCCAACGTCCTGACTTTC.

This clonotype has a handful of counts. The J gene is TRBJ2-2, the V gene TRBV7-2; the D gene is possibly TRBD2 (6 bases). Looked up from germline, CDR1 is SGHTA and CDR2 is FQGNSA. Deletions cut 4 bases from V and 7 bases from J, with 16 bases between. The CDR3 spans 15 residues. CDR3 region: CASSSRRGVVGELFF. The CDR3 DNA reads as TGTGCCAGCAGCTCAAGGCGCGGGGTTGTCGGGGAGCTGTTTTTT.

This clonotype was counted between two and nine times. This sequence joins TRBV29-1 and TRBJ2-1; TRBD1 is a possible D gene (7 bases). There are 14 residues in the CDR3. The germline CDR1 and CDR2 sequences are SQVTM and ANQGSEA. With 6 bases removed from V and 5 bases from J, the gap between germline ends came to 17 bases. CDR3 DNA sequence: TGCAGCGTGGCTACAGGGGACTTAAACAATGAGCAGTTCTTC. Amino acids: CSVATGDLNNEQFF.

The chain couples TRBV4-3 to TRBJ2-7, with D possibly matching TRBD2 (6 bases). CDR1 is LGHNA and CDR2 is YSLEER in the germline V gene. Trimming stripped 0 bases from V and 0 bases from J, with 12 bases between. The CDR3 length is 16 residues. For the CDR3, the DNA is TGCGCCAGCAGCCAAGACCGCGGGGATTACTCCTACGAGCAGTACTTC. Translation: CASSQDRGDYSYEQYF.

In this sample, this clonotype turned up many times. This chain joins TRBV12-3 or TRBV12-4 and TRBJ2-1; the D gene is possibly TRBD1 (6 bases). This CDR3 region has 14 residues. The V end was cut by 6 bases, the J end by 10 bases, with 19 bases between. CDR3 amino acids: CASSPGLDRREQFF. The DNA of the CDR3 is TGTGCCAGCAGCCCCGGATTAGACAGGCGAGAGCAGTTCTTC.

This clonotype was detected ten times or more. The rearrangement links TRBV12-3 or TRBV12-4 to TRBJ1-1, with D maybe TRBD1 (5 bases). V was trimmed by 5 bases and J by 5 bases, leaving 15 bases between them. The CDR3 has 14 residues. CDR3 loop: CASSPDSGRTEAFF. CDR3 in DNA: TGTGCCAGCAGTCCTGACAGTGGGAGGACTGAAGCTTTCTTT.

The rearrangement links TRBV7-8 to TRBJ2-1; TRBD2 aligns across 9 bases. This CDR3 comprises 14 residues. V was clipped by 3 bases and J by 5 bases; unmatched bases: 2. Germline CDR1 SGHVS, CDR2 FQNEAQ. The DNA for the CDR3 is TGTGCCAGCAGCTTTAGCGGGGGCGACAATGAGCAGTTCTTC. Amino acid sequence: CASSFSGGDNEQFF.